The rows below give T cell receptor beta chains drawn from one sample of a study of blood T cell repertoires in COVID-19. Some clones are missing from TCRdb's copy, which holds only in-frame ones; the method was immunoSEQ multiplex PCR. The table shows under 110,000 clones, with around 85% occurring only once. The specimen sequenced was peripheral blood. The receptor source for this set is a woman between 65 and 79 years old with active or convalescent COVID-19. Each CDR3 is given with its conserved first and last residue. Fields, in order: clone size, D gene, J gene, V gene, CDR3 length, CDR3 DNA, CDR3 protein. D genes are given only for firm matches. Clone size is stated in some rows and not others, as once, few, many or a class when expanded.

>NA|NA|TRBJ2-5|TRBV20-1|13
TGCAGTGCTAGTCGGGGGAGTTGGGAGACCCAGTACTTC
CSASRGSWETQYF
>NA|NA|TRBJ2-5|TRBV5-1|14
TGCGCCAGCAGCGGGACTGGGGGAAGAGAGACCCAGTACTTC
CASSGTGGRETQYF
>NA|NA|TRBJ2-5|TRBV5-8|14
TGTGCCAGTCACTCTAGGCAGGGGCGAGAGACCCAGTACTTC
CASHSRQGRETQYF
>NA|TRBD1|TRBJ2-1|TRBV5-8|16
TGTGCCAGCAGCTGGACAGGGCGGACCTCCTACAATGAGCAGTTCTTC
CASSWTGRTSYNEQFF
>NA|NA|TRBJ1-2|TRBV28|12
TGTGCCAGCAGTTTGTTAGAACTGGGCTACACCTTC
CASSLLELGYTF
>NA|NA|TRBJ1-6|TRBV18|13
TGTGCCAGCTCAGGGGGCGCCGATTCACCCCTCCACTTT
CASSGGADSPLHF
>NA|NA|TRBJ1-5|TRBV10-3|16
TGTGCCATCAGTTCCGGCGTCGGGGTTAGCAATCAGCCCCAGCATTTT
CAISSGVGVSNQPQHF
>few|NA|TRBJ2-1|TRBV6-5|12
TGTGCCAGCAACGCGGACTACAATGAGCAGTTCTTC
CASNADYNEQFF
>NA|TRBD2|TRBJ2-5|TRBV9|16
TGTGCCAGCAGCCTCGGGGTAGCGGGGGGGCAAGAGACCCAGTACTTC
CASSLGVAGGQETQYF
>NA|NA|TRBJ2-2|TRBV4-3|16
TGCGCCAGCAGCCAAGATTTGACAGGGAGGACCGGGGAGCTGTTTTTT
CASSQDLTGRTGELFF
>NA|NA|TRBJ1-5|TRBV30|13
TGTGCCTGGAACACAGGGATGGATCAGCCCCAGCATTTT
CAWNTGMDQPQHF
>NA|NA|TRBJ2-1|TRBV20-1|11
TGCAGTGCCGCCAGGGGTAATGAGCAGTTCTTC
CSAARGNEQFF
>once|TRBD1|TRBJ1-4|TRBV19|13
TGTGCCAGTAGTCCGGACAGGGACGAAAAACTGTTTTTT
CASSPDRDEKLFF
>NA|NA|TRBJ1-2|TRBV9|13
TGTGCCAGCAGCGCCCCGTCCCCCGGTGGCTACACCTTC
CASSAPSPGGYTF
>NA|NA|TRBJ2-5|TRBV7-2|17
TGTGCCAGCAGCCAGCAGGGGGGACTAGTGAGTCGGGAGACCCAGTACTTC
CASSQQGGLVSRETQYF
>NA|NA|TRBJ1-3|TRBV5-1|14
TGCGCCAGCAGCTTGGCCGGGGAGAGGGACACCATATATTTT
CASSLAGERDTIYF